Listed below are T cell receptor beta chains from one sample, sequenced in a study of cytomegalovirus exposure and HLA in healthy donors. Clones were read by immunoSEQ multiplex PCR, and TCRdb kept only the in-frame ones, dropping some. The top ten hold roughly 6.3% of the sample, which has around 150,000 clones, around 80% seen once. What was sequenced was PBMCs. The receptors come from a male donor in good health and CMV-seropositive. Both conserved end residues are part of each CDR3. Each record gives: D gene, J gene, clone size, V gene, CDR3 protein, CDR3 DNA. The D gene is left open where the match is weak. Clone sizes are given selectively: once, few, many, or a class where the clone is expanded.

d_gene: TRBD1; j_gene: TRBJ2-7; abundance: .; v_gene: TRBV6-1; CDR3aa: CASSDPGTGGFDEQYF; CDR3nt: TGTGCCAGCAGTGATCCTGGGACAGGGGGCTTTGACGAGCAGTACTTC
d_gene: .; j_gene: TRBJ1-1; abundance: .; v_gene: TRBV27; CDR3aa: CASSLISILNTEAFF; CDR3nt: TGTGCCAGCAGTCTCATCTCTATATTGAACACTGAAGCTTTCTTT
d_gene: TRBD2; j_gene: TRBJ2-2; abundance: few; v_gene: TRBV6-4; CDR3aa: CASSDGPSGELFF; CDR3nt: TGTGCCAGCAGTGATGGTCCTAGCGGGGAACTGTTTTTT
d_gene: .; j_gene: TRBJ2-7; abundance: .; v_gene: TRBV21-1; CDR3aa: CASSFDRLDKQYF; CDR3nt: TGTGCCAGCAGTTTCGATCGGTTGGACAAGCAGTACTTC
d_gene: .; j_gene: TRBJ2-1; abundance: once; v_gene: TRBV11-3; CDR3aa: CASSEVQARSGEQFF; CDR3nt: TGTGCCAGCAGCGAAGTCCAAGCGAGGAGCGGCGAGCAGTTCTTC
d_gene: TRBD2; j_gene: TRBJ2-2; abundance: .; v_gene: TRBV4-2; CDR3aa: CASSPGTGLAGVGTGELFF; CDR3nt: TGTGCCAGCAGCCCCGGTACGGGACTAGCGGGAGTCGGCACCGGGGAGCTGTTTTTT
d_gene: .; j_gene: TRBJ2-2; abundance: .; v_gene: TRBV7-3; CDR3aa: CASSQGAGELFF; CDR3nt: TGTGCCAGCAGTCAAGGGGCGGGGGAGCTGTTTTTT
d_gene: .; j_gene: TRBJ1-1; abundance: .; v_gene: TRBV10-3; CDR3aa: CATQFGVGTRNTEAFF; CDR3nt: TGTGCCACCCAGTTCGGAGTTGGGACTAGGAACACTGAAGCTTTCTTT
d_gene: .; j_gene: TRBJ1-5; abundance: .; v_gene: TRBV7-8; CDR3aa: CASSPRRNQPQHF; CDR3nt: TGTGCCAGCAGCCCCCGCCGGAATCAGCCCCAGCATTTT
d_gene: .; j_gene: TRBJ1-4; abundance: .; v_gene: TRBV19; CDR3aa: CASSISAEIPGLFF; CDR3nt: TGTGCCAGTAGTATATCGGCGGAGATTCCGGGACTGTTTTTT
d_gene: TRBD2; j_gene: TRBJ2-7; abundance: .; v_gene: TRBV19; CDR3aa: CASSIAASGAYEQYF; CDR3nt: TGTGCCAGTAGTATAGCGGCTAGCGGAGCCTACGAGCAGTACTTC
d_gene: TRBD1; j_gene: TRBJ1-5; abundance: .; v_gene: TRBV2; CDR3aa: CASTEALTGWNQPQHF; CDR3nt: TGTGCCAGCACCGAGGCCTTGACAGGGTGGAATCAGCCCCAGCATTTT
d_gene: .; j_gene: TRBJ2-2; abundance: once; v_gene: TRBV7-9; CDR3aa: CASRLRTDTGELFF; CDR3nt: TGTGCCAGCAGGTTGAGGACAGACACCGGGGAGCTGTTTTTT
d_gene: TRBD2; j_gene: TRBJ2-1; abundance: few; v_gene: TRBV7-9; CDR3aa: CSSSLGTSGSLHEQFF; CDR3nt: TGTTCCAGCAGCTTAGGGACTAGCGGGAGTTTGCATGAGCAGTTCTTC
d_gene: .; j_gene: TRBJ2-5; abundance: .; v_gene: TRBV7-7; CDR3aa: CASSLDPGSETQYF; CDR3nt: TGTGCTAGCAGCTTAGACCCGGGTTCCGAGACCCAGTACTTC
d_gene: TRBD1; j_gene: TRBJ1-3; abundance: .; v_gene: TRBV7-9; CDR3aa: CASSLGQGLGGNTIYF; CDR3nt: TGTGCCAGCAGCTTAGGACAGGGGTTAGGTGGAAACACCATATATTTT
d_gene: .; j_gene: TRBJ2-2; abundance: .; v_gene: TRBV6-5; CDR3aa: CASSWLGGPTGELFF; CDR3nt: TGTGCCAGCAGTTGGTTGGGGGGACCCACCGGGGAGCTGTTTTTT
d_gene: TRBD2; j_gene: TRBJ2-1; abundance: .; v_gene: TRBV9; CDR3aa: CASSVWGLAGYNEQFF; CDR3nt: TGTGCCAGCAGCGTATGGGGACTAGCGGGATACAATGAGCAGTTCTTC
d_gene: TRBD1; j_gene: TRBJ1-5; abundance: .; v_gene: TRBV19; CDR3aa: CASSRLGTGGDQPQHF; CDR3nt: TGTGCCAGTAGTAGGCTAGGGACAGGGGGTGATCAGCCCCAGCATTTT
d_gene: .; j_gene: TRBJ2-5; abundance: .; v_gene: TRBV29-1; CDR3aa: CSVGGEETQYF; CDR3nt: TGCAGCGTTGGAGGTGAAGAGACCCAGTACTTC
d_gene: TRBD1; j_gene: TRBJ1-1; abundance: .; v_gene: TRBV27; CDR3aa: CASSFGGGATEAFF; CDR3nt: TGTGCCAGCAGTTTTGGAGGGGGCGCGACTGAAGCTTTCTTT
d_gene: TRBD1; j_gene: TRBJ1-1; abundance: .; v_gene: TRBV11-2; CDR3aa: CASSLDPGQARNTEAFF; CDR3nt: TGTGCCAGCAGCTTAGATCCGGGACAGGCGAGGAACACTGAAGCTTTCTTT
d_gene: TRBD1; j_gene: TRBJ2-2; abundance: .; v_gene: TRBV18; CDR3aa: CAIRGQVNTGELFF; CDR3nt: TGTGCCATCCGAGGACAGGTCAACACCGGGGAGCTGTTTTTT
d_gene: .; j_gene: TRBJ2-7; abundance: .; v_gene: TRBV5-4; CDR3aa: CASSLGRDYEQYF; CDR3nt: TGTGCCAGCAGCTTGGGCAGGGACTACGAGCAGTACTTC